This T cell receptor beta chain derives from a study of T cells of healthy individuals. TCRdb re-called the 5' RACE reads through MiXCR, storing one row per CDR3 protein. The sample records nearly 100,000 distinct CDR3 sequences, roughly 15% being singletons. This clonotype was recorded many times. The source is a human donor in good health.

CDR3 coding DNA: TGTGCCAGCACCAGGGGCTCCGGGAGGGGGAATCAGCCCCAGCATTTT. As protein: CASTRGSGRGNQPQHF. The chain links TRBV6-6 to TRBJ1-5; tentative D call: TRBD1 (6 bases). V gave up 7 bases and J gave up 4 bases, with 20 bases separating them. Germline V lookup: CDR1 MNHNY, CDR2 SVGAGI (reference sequence). The CDR3 is 16 residues long.